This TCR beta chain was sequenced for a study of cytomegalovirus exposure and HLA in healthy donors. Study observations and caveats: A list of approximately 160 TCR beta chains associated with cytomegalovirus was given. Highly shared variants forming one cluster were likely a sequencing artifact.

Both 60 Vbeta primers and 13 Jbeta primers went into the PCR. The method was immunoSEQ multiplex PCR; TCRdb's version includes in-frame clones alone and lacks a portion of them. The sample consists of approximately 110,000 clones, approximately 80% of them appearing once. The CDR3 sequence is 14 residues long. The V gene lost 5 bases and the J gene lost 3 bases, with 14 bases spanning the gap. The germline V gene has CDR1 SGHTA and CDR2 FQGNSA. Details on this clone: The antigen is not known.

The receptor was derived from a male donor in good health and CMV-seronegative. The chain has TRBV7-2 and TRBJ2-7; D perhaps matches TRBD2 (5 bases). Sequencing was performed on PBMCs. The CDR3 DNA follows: TGTGCCAGCAGCGCCTCCCCGGGGAACTACGAGCAGTACTTC. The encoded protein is CASSASPGNYEQYF.